This TCR beta chain came from a study of monozygotic twins with cystic fibrosis. With 2 bases removed from V and 5 bases from J, the gap between germline ends came to 6 bases. CDR1 is MGHDK and CDR2 is SYGVNS in the germline V gene. The CDR3 has 12 residues. This table comes from immunoSEQ multiplex PCR, and its TCRdb copy is limited to in-frame clones, with some not included. The repertoire has tens of thousands of clones, roughly 97% of them found once; the top ten carry over 0.12%. Sample: blood. The chain joins TRBV25-1 to TRBJ1-2, with D possibly TRBD1 on 5 matching bases. This clonotype was sampled from a girl aged 5 to 17 with cystic fibrosis. CDR3 protein: CASSEQGYGYTF. In DNA, the CDR3 is TGTGCCAGCAGTGAACAGGGTTATGGCTACACCTTC.